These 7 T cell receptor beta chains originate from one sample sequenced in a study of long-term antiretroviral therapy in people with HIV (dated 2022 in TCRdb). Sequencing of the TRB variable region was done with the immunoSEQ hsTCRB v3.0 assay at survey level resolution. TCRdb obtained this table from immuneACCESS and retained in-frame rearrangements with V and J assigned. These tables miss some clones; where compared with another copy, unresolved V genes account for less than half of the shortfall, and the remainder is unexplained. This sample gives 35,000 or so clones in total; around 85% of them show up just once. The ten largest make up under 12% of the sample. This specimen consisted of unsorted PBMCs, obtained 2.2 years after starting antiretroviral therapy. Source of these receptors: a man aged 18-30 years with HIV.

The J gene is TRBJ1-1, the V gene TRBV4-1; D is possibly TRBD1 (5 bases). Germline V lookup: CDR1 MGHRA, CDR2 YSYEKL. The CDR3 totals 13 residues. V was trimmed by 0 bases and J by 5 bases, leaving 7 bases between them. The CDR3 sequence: CASSQDEGTEAFF. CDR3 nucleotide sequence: TGCGCCAGCAGCCAAGATGAGGGGACTGAAGCTTTCTTT.

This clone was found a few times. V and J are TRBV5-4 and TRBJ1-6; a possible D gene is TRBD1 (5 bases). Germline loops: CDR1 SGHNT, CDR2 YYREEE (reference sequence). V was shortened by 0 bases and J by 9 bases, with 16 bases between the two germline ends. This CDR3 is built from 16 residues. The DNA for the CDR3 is TGTGCCAGCAGCTTGGATTCAGGGAGCCTTACTTCACCCCTCCACTTT. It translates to CASSLDSGSLTSPLHF.

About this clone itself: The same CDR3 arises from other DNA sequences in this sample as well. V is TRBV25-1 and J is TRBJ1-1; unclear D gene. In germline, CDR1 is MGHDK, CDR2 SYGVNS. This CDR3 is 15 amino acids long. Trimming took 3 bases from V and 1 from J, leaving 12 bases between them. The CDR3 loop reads CASSEGGPSNTEAFF. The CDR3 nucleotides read TGTGCCAGCAGTGAGGGAGGACCTTCGAACACTGAAGCTTTCTTT.

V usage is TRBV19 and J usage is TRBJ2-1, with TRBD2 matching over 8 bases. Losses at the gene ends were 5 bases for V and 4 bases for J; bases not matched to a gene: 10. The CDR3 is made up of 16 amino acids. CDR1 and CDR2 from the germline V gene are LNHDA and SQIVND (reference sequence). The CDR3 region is CASSLFPGLVYNEQFF. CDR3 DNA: TGTGCCAGTAGTCTATTCCCGGGACTAGTTTACAATGAGCAGTTCTTC.

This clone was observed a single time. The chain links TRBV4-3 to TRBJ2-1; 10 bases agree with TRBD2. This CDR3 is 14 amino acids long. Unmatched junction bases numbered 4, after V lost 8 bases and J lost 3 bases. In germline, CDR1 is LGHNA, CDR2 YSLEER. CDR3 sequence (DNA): TGCGCCAGCGGAACTAGCGGGAACTACAATGAGCAGTTCTTC. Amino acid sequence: CASGTSGNYNEQFF.

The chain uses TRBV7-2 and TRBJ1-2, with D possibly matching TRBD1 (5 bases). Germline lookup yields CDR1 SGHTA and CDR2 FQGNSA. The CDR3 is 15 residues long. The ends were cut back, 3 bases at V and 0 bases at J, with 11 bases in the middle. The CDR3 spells CASSLGGGANYGYTF. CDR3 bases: TGTGCCAGCAGCTTGGGTGGGGGAGCTAACTATGGCTACACCTTC. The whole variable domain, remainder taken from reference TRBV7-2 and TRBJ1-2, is GAGVSQSPSNKVTEKGKDVELRCDPISGHTALYWYRQSLGQGLEFLIYFQGNSAPDKSGLPSDRFSAERTGGSVSTLTIQRTQQEDSAVYLCASSLGGGANYGYTFGSGTRLTVV.

CDR3 bases: TGTGCCAGCAGCTTAGAGGGGCTGGACACTGAAGCTTTCTTT. Amino acids: CASSLEGLDTEAFF. The chain is built from TRBV7-9 and TRBJ1-1; TRBD1 is a possible D gene (5 bases). Germline-derived CDR1 and CDR2 are SEHNR and FQNEAQ (reference sequence). This CDR3 contains 14 residues. With 1 base removed from V and 3 bases from J, the gap between germline ends came to 9 bases.